This TCR beta chain was identified in a study of T cell responses to AZD1222 COVID-19 vaccine. Overall study findings and caveats: Distributed over spike, vaccine-associated CD4 TCRs predominated at 160-218 and 743-854. Unmutated variant regions are reportedly targeted by nearly half of spike-specific TCRs. Baseline seropositivity characterized only six AZD1222 recipients.

TCRdb's table, derived via immunoSEQ multiplex PCR, lists solely in-frame clones and lacks some. The sample yields tens of thousands of clones, over 60% seen once. This CDR3 has 13 amino acids. Germline assignment: CDR1 KGHDR and CDR2 SFDVKD. V lost 4 bases and J 4 bases, leaving 9 bases between the germline ends. On this clone: Its antigen is still unknown.

Second doses at about 4 or about 12 weeks were pooled. The genes are TRBV24-1 and TRBJ1-2; weak D call: TRBD1 (5 bases). The receptor comes from an adult who received the AZD1222 COVID-19 vaccine. Sequences were derived from peripheral blood, sampled 28 days after the second AZD1222 dose. The CDR3 reads CATSERGAYGYTF. CDR3 coding DNA: TGTGCCACCAGTGAGAGGGGCGCCTATGGCTACACCTTC.